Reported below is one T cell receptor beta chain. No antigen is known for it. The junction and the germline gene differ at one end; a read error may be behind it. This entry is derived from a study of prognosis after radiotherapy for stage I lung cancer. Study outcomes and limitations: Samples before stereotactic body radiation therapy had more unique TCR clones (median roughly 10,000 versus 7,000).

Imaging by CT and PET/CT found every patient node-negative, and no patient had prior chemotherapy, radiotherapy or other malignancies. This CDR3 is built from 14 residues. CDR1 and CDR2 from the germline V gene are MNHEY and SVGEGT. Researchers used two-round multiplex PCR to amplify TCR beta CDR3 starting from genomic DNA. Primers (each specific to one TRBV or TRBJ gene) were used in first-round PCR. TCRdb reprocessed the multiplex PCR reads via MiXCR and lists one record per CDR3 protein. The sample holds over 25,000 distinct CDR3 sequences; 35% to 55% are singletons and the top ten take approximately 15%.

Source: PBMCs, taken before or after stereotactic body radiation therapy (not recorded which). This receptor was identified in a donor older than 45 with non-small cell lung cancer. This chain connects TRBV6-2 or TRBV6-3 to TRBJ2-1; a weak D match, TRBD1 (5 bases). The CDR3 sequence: CAISARVRHNEQFF. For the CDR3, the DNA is TGTGCCATCAGTGCCAGGGTTAGGCACAATGAGCAGTTCTTC.